Listed below are T cell receptor beta chains from one sample, sequenced in a study of shared clonotypes between healthy human individuals. Some clones are missing from TCRdb's copy, which holds only in-frame ones; the method was immunoSEQ multiplex PCR. Here the sample spans over 2 million clones, 85% to 95% being singletons. Input material: naive CD4+ T cells sorted from blood. These receptor sequences come from a man between 18 and 29 years old in good health. The CDR3 runs from the conserved cysteine through the conserved F or W. Fields, in order: V gene, D gene, CDR3 protein. A D gene is named only where the DNA matches it firmly.

>TRBV10-3|TRBD1
CASGNRGLSSYEQYF
>TRBV10-3|TRBD2
CAISESTSGRENTQYF
>TRBV7-2|NA
CASSLVEGVIDEQYF
>TRBV28|TRBD1
CASRPGTGVRQPQHF
>TRBV5-1|NA
CASSLARLATSSKNIQYF
>TRBV9|NA
CASSVGPNSYEQYF
>TRBV18|NA
CASSPYSSYEQYF
>TRBV30|NA
CAWIPTGNTEAFF
>TRBV25-1|NA
CASSGLDRTEAFF
>TRBV7-2|NA
CASSSSGGSSYEQYF
>TRBV28|NA
CASRSSGGETQYF
>TRBV11-2|NA
CASSLRPGGFSQETQYF
>TRBV7-2|NA
CASSPGTASGELFF
>TRBV15|NA
CATSRAGSSLNTEAFF
>TRBV28|TRBD1
CASSLRTGGHGYTF
>TRBV9|NA
CASSPRHNEQFF
>TRBV9|NA
CASSARGGAQPQHF
>TRBV11-2|TRBD2
CASSQQAGGNEQFF
>TRBV2|NA
CASSLGTGELFF
>TRBV11-2|NA
CASSNRGPGGELFF
>TRBV11-2|TRBD1
CASRHPGQYNEQFF
>TRBV6-5|NA
CASSYSSQDGGGYTF
>TRBV7-2|TRBD1
CASRRHPGQGYEQYF
>TRBV2|NA
CASKLRDFLAVANTGELFF
>TRBV10-2|TRBD1
CASTRQGHYEQYF
>TRBV5-4|NA
CASSPGQYNEQFF
>TRBV28|TRBD1
CASSLYRGGNTIYF
>TRBV5-6|NA
CASSPRGKSSYNSPLHF
>TRBV9|NA
CASSVASGWLDSPLHF
>TRBV19|NA
CASSASDQGISPLHF
>TRBV28|TRBD1
CASQTGGAGNTIYF
>TRBV30|TRBD1
CAFSKRQGLRRETQYF